A single sample is the source of the 15 T cell receptor beta chains below, sequenced in a study of shared clonotypes between healthy human individuals. Sequenced by immunoSEQ multiplex PCR; TCRdb stores in-frame clones only, minus some. This sample has about 1,900,000 clones, with about 95% found just once. CD45RO-negative cells were positively selected for CCR7, leaving out terminally differentiated effector memory CD45RA+ cells. Sequenced: naive CD8+ T cells sorted from blood. The receptors originated from a man aged 18 to 30 in good health.

This clone appeared once. The chain carries TRBV7-9 and TRBJ2-1; 10 nucleotides line up with TRBD2. This CDR3 has 15 residues. V dropped 7 bases and J dropped 4; count of bases not matched to a gene: 7. Germline lookup yields CDR1 SEHNR and CDR2 FQNEAQ (reference sequence). The CDR3 spells CASTLTSGTYNEQFF. CDR3 nucleotides: TGTGCCAGCACCCTCACTAGCGGGACATACAATGAGCAGTTCTTC. Drawing the rest from reference TRBV7-9 and TRBJ2-1, the complete variable domain is DTGVSQNPRHKITKRGQNVTFRCDPISEHNRLYWYRQTLGQGPEFLTYFQNEAQLEKSRLLSDRFSAERPKGSFSTLEIQRTEQGDSAMYLCASTLTSGTYNEQFFGPGTRLTVL.

The chain couples TRBV6-1 to TRBJ1-6; no firm D call. The CDR3 consists of 17 residues. CDR1 and CDR2 from the germline V gene are MNHNS and SASEGT. The V end lost 2 bases, the J end lost 4 bases, and 15 bases lay between the germline ends. This CDR3 reads CASSERPGWQYNSPLHF. The CDR3 DNA reads as TGTGCCAGCAGTGAAAGGCCGGGGTGGCAGTATAATTCACCCCTCCACTTT.

About this clone itself: In the same sample, other DNA sequences code for this CDR3. The rearrangement joins TRBV6-5 to TRBJ1-4; 9 positions agree with TRBD1. The germline gives CDR1 MNHEY, CDR2 SVGAGI. The length of the CDR3 is 15 residues. The junction had 4 bases not matched to a gene; V was cut back by 0 bases and J by 8 bases. CDR3 loop: CASSYSGQGGEKLFF. The CDR3 DNA follows: TGTGCCAGCAGTTACTCGGGACAGGGAGGAGAAAAACTGTTTTTT.

The CDR3 nucleotides are TGTGCCAGCAGTGATTATTTCACCACAATGACAGGGGGCGGAAACACCATATATTTT. Translated: CASSDYFTTMTGGGNTIYF. This chain connects TRBV2 to TRBJ1-3, with TRBD1 matching 10 bases. This CDR3 has 19 residues. The ends lost 3 bases at V and 4 bases at J; junction bases unmatched: 15. Looked up from germline, CDR1 is SNHLY and CDR2 is FYNNEI.

The DNA for the CDR3 is TGCGCCAGCAGCCAAGTAACTAGCGGGACCTCCTACGAGCAGTACTTC. Protein product: CASSQVTSGTSYEQYF. The V and J genes are TRBV4-1 and TRBJ2-7; TRBD2 agrees at 10 bases. CDR3 length equals 16 residues. V gave up 1 base and J gave up 0 bases; unmatched junction bases: 3. Germline V gene sequence: CDR1 MGHRA, CDR2 YSYEKL.

A remark on this clone: This CDR3 is also generated by other DNA sequences in the sample. V usage is TRBV27 and J usage is TRBJ1-5; D is uncertain. Germline CDR1 and CDR2: MNHEY and SMNVEV (reference sequence). The CDR3 runs 14 residues. With 1 base removed from V and 1 base from J, the gap between germline ends came to 5 bases. The CDR3 bases are TGTGCCAGCAGTTTATTGGGGAGCAATCAGCCCCAGCATTTT. It yields the protein CASSLLGSNQPQHF.

This sequence joins TRBV29-1 and TRBJ2-3; D is tentatively TRBD1 or TRBD2 (5 bases each). Trimming took off 6 bases at V and 4 bases at J, with 17 bases between the two ends. Germline CDR1 SQVTM, CDR2 ANQGSEA. This CDR3 has 14 amino acids. The chain's CDR3 is CSVAGAAPADTQYF. As DNA, the CDR3 is TGCAGCGTCGCCGGGGCCGCCCCCGCAGATACGCAGTATTTT.

This chain joins TRBV6-5 and TRBJ2-3; possibly TRBD2 for D (5 bases). The CDR3 has 13 amino acids. Trimming removed 6 bases at V and 3 bases at J, with 10 bases between. Germline V CDR1 and CDR2: MNHEY, SVGAGI. The CDR3 loop reads CASSEGLTDTQYF. CDR3 DNA sequence: TGTGCCAGCAGCGAGGGCCTGACAGATACGCAGTATTTT.

The chain couples TRBV5-5 to TRBJ2-7; tentatively, D is TRBD1 or TRBD2 (6 bases each). The germline gives CDR1 SGHKS, CDR2 YYEKEE (reference sequence). The CDR3 consists of 15 residues. The V and J ends lost 1 base and 6 bases respectively, with 17 bases between them. The CDR3 loop reads CASSLQGSSGSEQYF. The CDR3 bases are TGTGCCAGCAGCTTGCAGGGGTCATCCGGGAGCGAGCAGTACTTC.

A remark on this clone: The sample holds other DNA sequences that translate to the same CDR3. The V and J genes are TRBV27 and TRBJ1-1; D not certain. V was trimmed by 3 bases and J by 1 base, leaving 9 bases between them. There are 14 residues in the CDR3. The germline gives CDR1 MNHEY, CDR2 SMNVEV (reference sequence). The CDR3 DNA is TGTGCCAGCAGTTTGTCCCGAGGGAACACTGAAGCTTTCTTT. Translated: CASSLSRGNTEAFF.

The chain couples TRBV7-9 to TRBJ2-7; D not resolved. This CDR3 spans 16 amino acids. Between the trimmed V and J ends, which lost 5 bases and 3 bases, there was a span of 20 bases. CDR1 and CDR2 (germline): SEHNR, FQNEAQ (reference sequence). CDR3 nucleotide sequence: TGTGCCAGCAGCCACCACTCCGACCTCCTTGTCTACGAGCAGTACTTC. Protein: CASSHHSDLLVYEQYF. The full variable domain, rest sourced from reference TRBV7-9 and TRBJ2-7, is DTGVSQNPRHKITKRGQNVTFRCDPISEHNRLYWYRQTLGQGPEFLTYFQNEAQLEKSRLLSDRFSAERPKGSFSTLEIQRTEQGDSAMYLCASSHHSDLLVYEQYFGPGTRLTVT.

This sequence joins TRBV4-1 and TRBJ2-7; TRBD2 might be the D (6 bases). The CDR3 consists of 15 residues. Germline values: CDR1 MGHRA, CDR2 YSYEKL. V lost 4 bases to trimming and J lost 2 bases, with 15 bases between them. The CDR3 sequence: CASSLIRDWAYEQYF. The CDR3 bases are TGCGCCAGCAGCCTCATCCGGGACTGGGCCTACGAGCAGTACTTC.

V is TRBV4-1 and J is TRBJ2-7; TRBD2 matches at 7 bases. The CDR3 contains 15 residues. Germline-derived CDR1 and CDR2 are MGHRA and YSYEKL. V was clipped by 0 bases and J by 7 bases; unmatched bases: 9. The CDR3 sequence is CASSQDVGGLYEQYF. DNA of the CDR3: TGCGCCAGCAGCCAAGATGTGGGAGGGCTATATGAGCAGTACTTC.

The rearrangement uses TRBV10-3 and TRBJ1-2; tentatively, D is TRBD1 (5 bases). There are 16 residues in the CDR3. CDR1 and CDR2 from the germline V gene are ENHRY and SYGVKD. The V and J ends lost 0 bases and 5 bases respectively, with 16 bases between them. The CDR3 loop reads CAISESTGVDWYGYTF. The CDR3 DNA reads TGTGCCATCAGTGAGTCAACAGGAGTCGATTGGTATGGCTACACCTTC.

V gene TRBV5-4 combines with J gene TRBJ2-3, with 8 bases matching TRBD2. Trimming at V came to 1 base and at J to 2 bases, leaving 3 bases not matched to a gene. CDR3 length equals 15 residues. Germline V gives CDR1 SGHNT, CDR2 YYREEE (reference sequence). The CDR3 loop is CASSLTSGDTDTQYF. The CDR3 DNA sequence: TGTGCCAGCAGCTTGACTAGCGGAGACACAGATACGCAGTATTTT.